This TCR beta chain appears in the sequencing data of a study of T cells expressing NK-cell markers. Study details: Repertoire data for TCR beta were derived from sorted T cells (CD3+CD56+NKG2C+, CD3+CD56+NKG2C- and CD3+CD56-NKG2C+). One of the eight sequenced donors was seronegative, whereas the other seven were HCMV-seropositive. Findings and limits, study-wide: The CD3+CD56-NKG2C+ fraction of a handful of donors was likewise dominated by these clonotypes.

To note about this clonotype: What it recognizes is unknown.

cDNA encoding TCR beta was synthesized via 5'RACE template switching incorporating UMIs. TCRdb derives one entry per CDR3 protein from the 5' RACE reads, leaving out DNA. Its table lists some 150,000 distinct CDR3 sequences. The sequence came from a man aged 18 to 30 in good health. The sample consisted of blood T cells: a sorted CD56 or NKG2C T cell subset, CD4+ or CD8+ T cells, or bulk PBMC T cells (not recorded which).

The CDR3 loop reads CASSLHGLASDNEQFF. The rearrangement joins TRBV7-7 to TRBJ2-1; there is no DNA to check the TCRdb D call of TRBD2. CDR3 length: 16 residues. The germline gives CDR1 SSHAT, CDR2 FNYEAQ (reference sequence).